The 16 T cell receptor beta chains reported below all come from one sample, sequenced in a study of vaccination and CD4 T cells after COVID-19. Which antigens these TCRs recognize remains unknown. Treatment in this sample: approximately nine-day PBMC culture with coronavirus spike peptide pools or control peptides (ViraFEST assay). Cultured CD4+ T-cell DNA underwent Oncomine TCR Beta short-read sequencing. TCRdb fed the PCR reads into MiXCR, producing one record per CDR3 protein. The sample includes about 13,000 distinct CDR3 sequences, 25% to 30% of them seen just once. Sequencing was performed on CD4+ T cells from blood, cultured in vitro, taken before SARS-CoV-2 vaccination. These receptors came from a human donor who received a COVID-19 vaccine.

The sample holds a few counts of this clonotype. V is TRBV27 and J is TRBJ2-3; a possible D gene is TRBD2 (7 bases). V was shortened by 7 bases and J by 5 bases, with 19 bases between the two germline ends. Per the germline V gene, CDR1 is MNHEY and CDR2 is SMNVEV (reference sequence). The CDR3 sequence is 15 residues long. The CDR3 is CASNPNGGRRDTQYF. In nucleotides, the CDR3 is TGTGCCAGCAACCCAAACGGGGGGCGCAGAGATACGCAGTATTTT.

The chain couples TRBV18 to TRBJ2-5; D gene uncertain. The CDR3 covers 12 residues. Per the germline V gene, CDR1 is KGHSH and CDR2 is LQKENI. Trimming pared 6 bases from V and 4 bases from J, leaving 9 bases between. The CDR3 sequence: CASSPLRETQYF. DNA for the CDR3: TGTGCCAGCTCTCCCTTGCGAGAGACCCAGTACTTC.

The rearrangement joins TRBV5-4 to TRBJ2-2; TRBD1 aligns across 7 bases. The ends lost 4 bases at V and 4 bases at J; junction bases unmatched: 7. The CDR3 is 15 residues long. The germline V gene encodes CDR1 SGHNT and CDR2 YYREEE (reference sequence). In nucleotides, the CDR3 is TGTGCCAGCAGCACGGGACAGCTTCGCACCGGGGAGCTGTTTTTT. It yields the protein CASSTGQLRTGELFF.

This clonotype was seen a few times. The CDR3 spells CASSRSSGGIRGYTF. CDR3 DNA sequence: TGTGCCAGCAGTCGGTCCTCAGGGGGCATACGTGGCTACACCTTC. V gene TRBV27 combines with J gene TRBJ1-2; TRBD1 matches 8 bases. The CDR3 loop spans 15 amino acids. V lost 5 bases and J lost 7; bases outside the gene matches: 12. Germline V CDR1 and CDR2: MNHEY, SMNVEV (reference sequence).

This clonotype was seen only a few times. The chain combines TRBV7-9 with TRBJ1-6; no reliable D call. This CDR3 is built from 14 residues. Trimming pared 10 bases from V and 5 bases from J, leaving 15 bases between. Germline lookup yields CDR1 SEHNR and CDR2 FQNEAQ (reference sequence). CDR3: CATTKSGNNSPLHF. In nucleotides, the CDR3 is TGTGCCACCACGAAAAGCGGGAATAATTCACCCCTCCACTTT.

CDR3 region: CASSYWAPRGETQYF. In DNA form, the CDR3 reads TGTGCCAGCAGCTACTGGGCCCCTAGAGGAGAGACCCAGTACTTC. This chain uses TRBV7-8 with TRBJ2-5; D is ambiguous. The length of the CDR3 is 15 residues. Germline-derived CDR1 and CDR2 are SGHVS and FQNEAQ. Trimming left V 4 bases short and J 4 bases short, with 16 bases between.

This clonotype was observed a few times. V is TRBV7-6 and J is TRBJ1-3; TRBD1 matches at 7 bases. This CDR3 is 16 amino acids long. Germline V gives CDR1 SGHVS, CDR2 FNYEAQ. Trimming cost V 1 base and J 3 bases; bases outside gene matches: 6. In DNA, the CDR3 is TGTGCCAGCAGCTTAGGGAGGGCAGGGGGTGGAAACACCATATATTTT. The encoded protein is CASSLGRAGGGNTIYF.

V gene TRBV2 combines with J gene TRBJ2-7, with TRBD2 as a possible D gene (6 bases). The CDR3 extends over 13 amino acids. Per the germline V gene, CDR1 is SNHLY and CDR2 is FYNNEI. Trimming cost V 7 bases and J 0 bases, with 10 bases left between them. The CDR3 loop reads CASTRGFSYEQYF. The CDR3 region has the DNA TGTGCCAGCACCCGGGGGTTCTCCTACGAGCAGTACTTC.

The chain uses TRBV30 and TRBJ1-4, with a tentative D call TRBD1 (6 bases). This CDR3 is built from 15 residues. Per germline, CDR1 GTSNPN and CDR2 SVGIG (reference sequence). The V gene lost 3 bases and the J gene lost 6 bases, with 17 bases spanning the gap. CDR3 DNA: TGTGCCTGGAGCCACGGAGGGGGGGGGTATGAAAAACTGTTTTTT. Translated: CAWSHGGGGYEKLFF.

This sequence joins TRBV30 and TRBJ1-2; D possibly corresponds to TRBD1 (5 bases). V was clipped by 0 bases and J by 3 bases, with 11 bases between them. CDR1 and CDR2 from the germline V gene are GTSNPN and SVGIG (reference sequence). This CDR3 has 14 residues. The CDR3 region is CAWSVGGEDYGYTF. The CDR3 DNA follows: TGTGCCTGGAGTGTCGGAGGGGAGGACTATGGCTACACCTTC.

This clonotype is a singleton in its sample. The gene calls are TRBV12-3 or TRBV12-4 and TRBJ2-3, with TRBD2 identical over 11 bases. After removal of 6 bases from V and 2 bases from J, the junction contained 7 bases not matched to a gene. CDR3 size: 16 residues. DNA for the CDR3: TGTGCCAGCAGGGGGGGTAGCGGGGGGGCCACAGATACGCAGTATTTT. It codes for CASRGGSGGATDTQYF.

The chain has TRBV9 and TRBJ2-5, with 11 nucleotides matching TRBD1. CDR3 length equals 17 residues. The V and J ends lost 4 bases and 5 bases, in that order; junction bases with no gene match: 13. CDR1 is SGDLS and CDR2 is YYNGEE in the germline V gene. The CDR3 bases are TGTGCCAGCAGCCCCCCCTTGGGACAGGGGGAGTGGGAGACCCAGTACTTC. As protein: CASSPPLGQGEWETQYF.

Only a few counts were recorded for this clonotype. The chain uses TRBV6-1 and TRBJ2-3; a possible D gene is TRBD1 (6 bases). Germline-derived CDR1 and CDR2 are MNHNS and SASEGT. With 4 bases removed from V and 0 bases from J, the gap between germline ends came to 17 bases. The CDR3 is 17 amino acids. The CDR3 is CASSGGWGHSSTDTQYF. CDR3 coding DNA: TGTGCCAGCAGTGGGGGATGGGGACATTCTAGCACAGATACGCAGTATTTT.

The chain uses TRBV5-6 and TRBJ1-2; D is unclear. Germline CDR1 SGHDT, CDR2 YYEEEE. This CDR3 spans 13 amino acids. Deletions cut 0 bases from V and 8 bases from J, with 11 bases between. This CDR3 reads CASSLARPEGYTF. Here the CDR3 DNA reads TGTGCCAGCAGCTTGGCCAGGCCAGAGGGCTACACCTTC.

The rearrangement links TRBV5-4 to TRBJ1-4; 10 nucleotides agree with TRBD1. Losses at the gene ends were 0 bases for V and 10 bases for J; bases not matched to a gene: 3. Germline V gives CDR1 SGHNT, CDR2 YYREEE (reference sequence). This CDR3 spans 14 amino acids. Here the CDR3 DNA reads TGTGCCAGCAGCTTGGGACAGGGGGCTGGAAAACTGTTTTTT. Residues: CASSLGQGAGKLFF. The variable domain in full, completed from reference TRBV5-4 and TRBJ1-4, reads ETGVTQSPTHLIKTRGQQVTLRCSSQSGHNTVSWYQQALGQGPQFIFQYYREEENGRGNFPPRFSGLQFPNYSSELNVNALELDDSALYLCASSLGQGAGKLFFGSGTQLSVL.

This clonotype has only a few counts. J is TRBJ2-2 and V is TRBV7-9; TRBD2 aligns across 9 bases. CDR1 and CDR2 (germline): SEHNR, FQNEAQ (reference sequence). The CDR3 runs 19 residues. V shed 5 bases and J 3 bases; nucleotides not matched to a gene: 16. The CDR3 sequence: CASSPRGLAGGADTGELFF. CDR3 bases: TGTGCCAGCAGCCCGAGAGGACTCGCGGGGGGGGCCGACACCGGGGAGCTGTTTTTT. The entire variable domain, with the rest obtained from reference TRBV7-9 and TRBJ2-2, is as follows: DTGVSQNPRHKITKRGQNVTFRCDPISEHNRLYWYRQTLGQGPEFLTYFQNEAQLEKSRLLSDRFSAERPKGSFSTLEIQRTEQGDSAMYLCASSPRGLAGGADTGELFFGEGSRLTVL.